The 4 T cell receptor beta chains below were found in one sample sequenced in a study of OX40 agonist ivuxolimab in advanced cancers. Assay: immunoSEQ multiplex PCR; the TCRdb copy retains only in-frame clones and omits some. Here the sample spans approximately 66,000 clones, roughly 87% being singletons. Here the sequenced sample was CD4+ or CD8+ T cells sorted from blood, taken in a trial of the OX40 agonist ivuxolimab. Source of these receptors: an adult with an advanced solid tumor such as melanoma, head and neck, liver or kidney cancer.

This chain uses TRBV6-6 with TRBJ2-7, with TRBD1 matching 7 bases. Germline trimming cut 2 bases from V and 6 bases from J; bases unmatched to any gene: 10. Per the germline V gene, CDR1 is MNHNY and CDR2 is SVGAGI (reference sequence). The CDR3 extends over 15 amino acids. The CDR3 region has the DNA TGTGCCAGCAGTTACGGGGTGGGTGGGACAGCCGAGCAGTACTTC. This translates into CASSYGVGGTAEQYF.

The rearrangement links TRBV6-4 to TRBJ1-3, with D hard to call. The CDR3 has 15 amino acids. V was shortened by 2 bases and J by 4 bases, with 12 bases between the two germline ends. Germline CDR1 and CDR2: MRHNA and SNTAGT. The CDR3 region is CASSDRALDGNTIYF. For the CDR3, the DNA is TGTGCCAGCAGTGACAGGGCCCTAGACGGAAACACCATATATTTT.

The V gene is TRBV30, the J gene TRBJ2-5; TRBD2 aligns across 8 bases. The J segment lost 5 bases and the V segment lost 2 bases, leaving 10 bases of the junction unmatched. Germline CDR1 GTSNPN, CDR2 SVGIG (reference sequence). The CDR3 has 15 amino acids. The CDR3 coding sequence is TGTGCCTGGAGTTACGTCGGGGGGGCTTTGGAGACCCAGTACTTC. This codes for CAWSYVGGALETQYF.

The genes are TRBV2 and TRBJ2-1; no clear D gene. V lost 4 bases and J lost 9, with 10 bases in between. The CDR3 has 12 residues. Looked up from germline, CDR1 is SNHLY and CDR2 is FYNNEI. CDR3 coding DNA: TGTGCCAGCAGTGCCCACGTCAGTGAGCAGTTCTTC. Translated: CASSAHVSEQFF.